The following is a TCR beta chain sequence with its context. CD45RA+ naive and CD45RA-negative memory subsets were separated from CD4+ cells. The sample belongs to a study of shared clonotypes between healthy human individuals. TCRdb's copy holds only in-frame clones and misses some; the assay was immunoSEQ multiplex PCR. This sample has 2 million to 2.5 million clones, with approximately 94% found just once. The germline V gene encodes CDR1 MNHNY and CDR2 SVGAGI (reference sequence). With V trimmed by 6 bases and J by 5 bases, 10 bases remained unmatched. This CDR3 region has 16 residues. The sequenced sample consisted of naive CD4+ T cells sorted from blood. Noted subset: CD45RA+ positively selected. This TCR was recovered from a man between 18 and 35 years old in good health. This rearrangement joins TRBV6-6 to TRBJ1-6, with 7 bases that match TRBD1. CDR3 sequence reads: CASSGGGTGNNSPLHF. CDR3 DNA sequence: TGTGCCAGCAGCGGAGGGGGCACGGGGAATAATTCACCCCTCCACTTT.